This T cell receptor beta chain is drawn from a study of blood T cell repertoires in COVID-19. Study overall: Samples of COVID-19 (acute and convalescent) were obtained from the United States, Italy and Spain.

Authors' data handling: By means of reference gene primer amplification, nucleated cell counts were estimated. Data came from immunoSEQ multiplex PCR; TCRdb stores just in-frame clones and leaves some out. D and trimming come from the DNA, and the V and J calls and clone size come from that table. This sample has tens of thousands of clones; around four fifths occur once, and the top ten carry over 12%. Germline loops: CDR1 SGHTA, CDR2 FQGNSA. The CDR3 has 16 residues. J gave up 6 bases and V 5 bases, and 9 bases lay outside the gene matches. What was sequenced was peripheral blood. The TCR sequence derives from a human donor with acute or convalescent COVID-19. The donor label of this sample is uncertain. The chain uses TRBV7-2 and TRBJ2-1; 11 bases map to TRBD2. CDR3 in amino acids: CASSPLAGGLGNEQFF. For the CDR3, the DNA is TGTGCCAGCAGCCCCTTAGCGGGAGGGCTGGGCAATGAGCAGTTCTTC.